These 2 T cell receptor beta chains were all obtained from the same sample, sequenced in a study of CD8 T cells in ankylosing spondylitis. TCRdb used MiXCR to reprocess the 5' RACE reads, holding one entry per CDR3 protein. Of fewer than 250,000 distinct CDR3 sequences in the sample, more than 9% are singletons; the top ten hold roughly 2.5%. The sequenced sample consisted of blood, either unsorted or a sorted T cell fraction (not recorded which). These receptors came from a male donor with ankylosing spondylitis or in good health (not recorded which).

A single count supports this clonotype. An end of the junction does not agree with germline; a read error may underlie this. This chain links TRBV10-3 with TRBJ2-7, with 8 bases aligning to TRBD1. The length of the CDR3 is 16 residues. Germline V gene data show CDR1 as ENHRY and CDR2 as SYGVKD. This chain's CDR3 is CASTPRATGDSYKQYF. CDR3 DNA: TGTGCCAGCACCCCTCGGGCGACAGGGGACTCCTACAAGCAGTACTTC.

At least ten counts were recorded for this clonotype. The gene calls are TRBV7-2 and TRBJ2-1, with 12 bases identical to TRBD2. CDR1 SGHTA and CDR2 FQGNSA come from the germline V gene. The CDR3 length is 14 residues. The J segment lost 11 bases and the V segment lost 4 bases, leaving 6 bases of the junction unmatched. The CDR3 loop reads CASSYRTSGAKQFF. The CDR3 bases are TGTGCCAGCAGCTACCGGACTAGCGGGGCGAAGCAGTTCTTC.